This is a list of T cell receptor beta chains from one sample in a study of vaccination and CD4 T cells after COVID-19. TCRdb re-analysed the PCR reads in MiXCR, keeping a single row per CDR3 protein. The sample has more than 9,000 distinct CDR3 sequences; around 48% are singletons. Their recognized antigens are unknown. Sequencing was carried out using CD4+ T cells from blood, cultured in vitro. These receptor sequences come from a human donor who had recovered from COVID-19. CDR3s include the opening cysteine and the closing phenylalanine or tryptophan. The D gene is left open where the match is weak. The size entry is marked missing in some rows and otherwise reads once, few, many or a size class.

>.|TRBD1|TRBV28|TRBJ2-1
TGTGCCAGCAGTTCCGCAGGGGGCTATGAGCAGTTCTTC
CASSSAGGYEQFF
>.|.|TRBV7-2|TRBJ1-2
TGTGCCAGCAGCTTCTTTACGACACTGTCTGGTGGCTACACCTTC
CASSFFTTLSGGYTF
>medium-sized|.|TRBV9|TRBJ1-2
TGTGCCAGCCGGAGGTCGACTGATGGCTACACCTTC
CASRRSTDGYTF
>.|.|TRBV21-1|TRBJ1-5
.
CASIYGCSQPQHF
>.|TRBD2|TRBV4-2|TRBJ2-2
TGTGCCAGCAGCCAAGAAGGGACTAGGTACACCGGGGAGCTGTTTTTT
CASSQEGTRYTGELFF
>.|TRBD2|TRBV6-1|TRBJ2-1
TGTGCCAGCACGGGGGGGGAGGGCGATTTCTTC
CASTGGEGDFF
>.|.|TRBV6-1|TRBJ1-2
TGTGCCAGCAGTGGAACAGGGCTTCGAAACTATGGCTACACCTTC
CASSGTGLRNYGYTF
>.|TRBD2|TRBV7-3|TRBJ2-1
TGTGCCAGCAGCAAGACGGGGGGGCTGCGCAATGAGCAGTTCTTC
CASSKTGGLRNEQFF
>few|.|TRBV21-1|TRBJ1-2
TGTGCCAGCAGCAAAGAGGTAGAGGTCCATGGCTACACCTTC
CASSKEVEVHGYTF
>.|.|TRBV1|TRBJ1-1
TGCACCAGCAGCCAAGCCCCCTCCGATGGGAAGAACACTGAAGCTTTCTTT
CTSSQAPSDGKNTEAFF
>.|TRBD1|TRBV11-3|TRBJ2-3
TGTGCCAGCAGCCCCAGACAGGGGGCGACAGATACGCAGTATTTT
CASSPRQGATDTQYF
>.|.|TRBV12-3/TRBV12-4|TRBJ2-7
TGTGCCAGCAGTTTGGAAGCGTCGGCCTACGAGCAGTACTTC
CASSLEASAYEQYF
>few|TRBD1|TRBV27|TRBJ2-7
TGTGCCAGCAGACCCCTCCGACAGGGTAGTTACGAGCAGTACTTC
CASRPLRQGSYEQYF
>few|.|TRBV20-1|TRBJ2-2
TGCAGTGCTAGAGAAACGGGGGAGAACACCGGGGAGCTGTTTTTT
CSARETGENTGELFF
>.|.|TRBV18|TRBJ1-5
TGTGCCAGCTCACAAGGTCTGAGTCAGCCCCAGCATTTT
CASSQGLSQPQHF
>.|.|TRBV5-1|TRBJ1-5
TGCGCCAGCAGCACGGACCCTGGGAGGGATCAGCCCCAGCATTTT
CASSTDPGRDQPQHF
>.|TRBD1|TRBV6-1|TRBJ1-1
TGTGCCAGCAGAAGGACAGGGAACACTGAAGCTTTCTTT
CASRRTGNTEAFF
>.|TRBD2|TRBV28|TRBJ2-5
TGTGCCAGCAGGGCTATGGGACTAGCGGACGAAGAGACCCAGTACTTC
CASRAMGLADEETQYF
>few|TRBD1|TRBV11-2|TRBJ2-1
TGTGCCAGCAGACAACCGGGACAGGTCTACAATGAGCAGTTCTTC
CASRQPGQVYNEQFF
>few|.|TRBV30|TRBJ2-2
TGTGCCTGGAGTGTAAACATAAGGGTCACCGGGGAGCTGTTTTTT
CAWSVNIRVTGELFF
>once|TRBD2|TRBV5-4|TRBJ2-1
TGTGCCAGCAGCCCTAGCGGGGGGGCCTCCTACAATGAGCAGTTCTTC
CASSPSGGASYNEQFF
>.|.|TRBV15|TRBJ2-2
TGTGCCACCCAAAAAGGAGGGACCGGGGAGCTGTTTTTT
CATQKGGTGELFF
>.|.|TRBV7-3|TRBJ1-1
TGTGCCAGCAGCCCCAACGCGCAGCCCAACACTGAAGCTTTCTTT
CASSPNAQPNTEAFF
>.|.|TRBV30|TRBJ2-7
TGTGCCTGGAGTTCAGGTCCCAGTCAGCAGTACTTC
CAWSSGPSQQYF
>.|TRBD1|TRBV5-6|TRBJ1-2
TGTGCCAGCAGCTTAACAGGGGGCGCTAACTATGGCTACACCTTC
CASSLTGGANYGYTF
>.|TRBD1|TRBV7-2|TRBJ1-6
TGTGCCAGCAGCCCCAACAGGGGGCTTAATTCACCCCTCCACTTT
CASSPNRGLNSPLHF
>few|TRBD2|TRBV20-1|TRBJ2-7
TGCAGTGCTAGAGATAGGCTAGCGGGGGGATACTACGAGCAGTACTTC
CSARDRLAGGYYEQYF
>.|.|TRBV6-2/TRBV6-3|TRBJ2-5
TGTGCCAGCAGTTACAGTTGGGACGACCAAGAGACCCAGTACTTC
CASSYSWDDQETQYF
>.|.|TRBV7-2|TRBJ1-5
TGTGCCAGCAGCTTCTTCCCAGACAGAAACAATCAGCCCCAGCATTTT
CASSFFPDRNNQPQHF
>.|.|TRBV5-1|TRBJ2-7
TGCGCCAGCAGCTTGGGAGTAGTAGCTTACGAGCAGTACTTC
CASSLGVVAYEQYF
>.|.|TRBV6-1|TRBJ1-6
TGTGCCAGTGGACGGTCAACCTATAATTCACCCCTCCACTTT
CASGRSTYNSPLHF
>medium-sized|.|TRBV30|TRBJ1-2
TGTGCCTGGAGTGTGGGGGATAACTATGGCTACACCTTC
CAWSVGDNYGYTF
>.|.|TRBV6-1|TRBJ1-5
TGTGCCAGCAGTGTCGCACAGGGTGGCAATCAGCCCCAGCATTTT
CASSVAQGGNQPQHF
>.|TRBD1|TRBV6-1|TRBJ1-3
TGTGCCAGCAGAAGACAGGGTTTCGGTGAAAACACCATATATTTT
CASRRQGFGENTIYF
>.|.|TRBV6-2/TRBV6-3|TRBJ2-4
TGTGCCAGCAGTACGATCCGACACTCAGCCAAAAACATTCAGTACTTC
CASSTIRHSAKNIQYF
>.|.|TRBV5-5|TRBJ1-4
TGTGCCAGCAGCATAGACCCAGGCGGAATAGAAAAACTGTTTTTT
CASSIDPGGIEKLFF
>.|.|TRBV7-9|TRBJ2-7
TGTGCCAGCAGCTCTGGGTTACAGGGTAACGAGCAGTACTTC
CASSSGLQGNEQYF
>.|.|TRBV10-3|TRBJ1-1
TGTGCCATCAGTGAGCTGGGGACTGAAGCTTTCTTT
CAISELGTEAFF
>few|.|TRBV27|TRBJ2-7
TGTGCCAGCAGTCCAGGACTGGGAGGAGGCGAGCAGTACTTC
CASSPGLGGGEQYF
>.|.|TRBV7-2|TRBJ2-3
TGTGCCAGCAGCTTGTTCCTACCATCAGATACGCAGTATTTT
CASSLFLPSDTQYF
>.|.|TRBV7-2|TRBJ2-7
TGTGCCAGCAGCAACAACAGGGCCTCCTACGAGCAGTACTTC
CASSNNRASYEQYF
>.|.|TRBV6-1|TRBJ1-1
TGTGCCAGCAGCAGACCAGGGGAAACTGAAGCTTTCTTT
CASSRPGETEAFF
>.|.|TRBV7-8|TRBJ2-7
TGTGCCAGCAGCTTAGTGAGGGACATAGCCTACGAGCAGTACTTC
CASSLVRDIAYEQYF
>few|.|TRBV7-2|TRBJ1-3
TGTGCCAGCAGCTTAGATGGGGGGTTCGCTGGAAACACCATATATTTT
CASSLDGGFAGNTIYF
>.|.|TRBV19|TRBJ1-1
TGTGCCAGTAGTATCTATGGCGGGAACACTGAAGCTTTCTTT
CASSIYGGNTEAFF
>.|.|TRBV30|TRBJ1-2
TGTGCCTGGAGTGTACAGGCCTACTATGGCTACACCTTC
CAWSVQAYYGYTF
>.|TRBD2|TRBV5-1|TRBJ2-3
TGCGCCAGCAGCCTGACTAGCGGCACAGATACGCAGTATTTT
CASSLTSGTDTQYF
>few|.|TRBV7-2|TRBJ1-3
TGTGCCAGCAGCGCCGCGGGGGGCTCTGGAAACACCATATATTTT
CASSAAGGSGNTIYF
>.|.|TRBV19|TRBJ1-1
TGTGCCAGCCTAGCCCCTCCGAACACTGAAGCTTTCTTT
CASLAPPNTEAFF
>once|TRBD1|TRBV19|TRBJ1-2
TGTGCCAGCAAGAGTTCTACAGGGGGCCATGGCTACACCTTC
CASKSSTGGHGYTF
>.|.|TRBV11-3|TRBJ1-1
TGTGCCAGCAGCTTAGGCGGGACTATTGAAGCTTTCTTT
CASSLGGTIEAFF
>.|TRBD1|TRBV12-3/TRBV12-4|TRBJ1-4
TGTGCCACCGGACAGGGGGAAAAACTGTTTTTT
CATGQGEKLFF
>.|TRBD2|TRBV7-9|TRBJ2-1
TGTGCCGGCAGCTTCGGTGATAGCGGGGGCCGCCGGGATGAGCAGTTCTTC
CAGSFGDSGGRRDEQFF
>.|.|TRBV6-1|TRBJ1-1
TGTGCCAGCATTCCATACCGAGGGACTCCTCATGAAGCTTTCTTT
CASIPYRGTPHEAFF
>once|.|TRBV20-1|TRBJ2-1
TGCAGTGCTCGTAGTCTGGATAAGCCCCACAATGAGCAGTTCTTC
CSARSLDKPHNEQFF
>.|.|TRBV6-1|TRBJ1-1
TGTGCCAGCCTAGACAGACAGAACACTGAAGCTTTCTTT
CASLDRQNTEAFF